This T cell receptor beta chain was obtained from a study of blood T cell repertoires in COVID-19. Across the whole study: Material from acute and convalescent COVID-19 was sourced from the United States, Italy and Spain. T cells, B-cell-depleted T cells, or PBMCs provided the cDNA or gDNA that served as material.

Source study methods: Amplifying reference gene primers gave estimates of nucleated cell counts. Using immunoSEQ multiplex PCR, the repertoire was profiled, and TCRdb retains in-frame clones only, with some absent. The DNA was the basis for D and trimming; V, J and clone size are from that table. The sample yields about 20,000 clones, 87% seen once. This clone showed up just once. This TCR derives from a human donor with active COVID-19. The donor label of this sample is uncertain. The sequencing sample was made of peripheral blood.

The CDR3 here is CAISERPQTGGEETQYF. The CDR3 DNA follows: TGTGCCATCAGTGAGAGGCCCCAGACAGGGGGTGAAGAGACCCAGTACTTC. The chain employs TRBV10-3 and TRBJ2-5; 9 nucleotides match TRBD1. Unmatched junction bases numbered 10, after V lost 2 bases and J lost 3 bases. CDR3 length: 17 amino acids. Germline CDR1 is ENHRY and CDR2 is SYGVKD.